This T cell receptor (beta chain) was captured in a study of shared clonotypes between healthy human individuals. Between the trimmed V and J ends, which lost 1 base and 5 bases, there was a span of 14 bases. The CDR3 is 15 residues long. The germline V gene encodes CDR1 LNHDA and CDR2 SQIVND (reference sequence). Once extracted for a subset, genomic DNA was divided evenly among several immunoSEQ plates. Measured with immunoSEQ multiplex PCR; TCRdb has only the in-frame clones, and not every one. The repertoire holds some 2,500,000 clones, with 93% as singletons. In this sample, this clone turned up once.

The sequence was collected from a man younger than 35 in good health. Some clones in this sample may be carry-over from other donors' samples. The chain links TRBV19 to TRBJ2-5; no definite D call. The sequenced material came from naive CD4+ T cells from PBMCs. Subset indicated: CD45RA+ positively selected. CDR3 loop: CASSIGNTAAETQYF. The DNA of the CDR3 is TGTGCCAGTAGTATAGGAAACACAGCCGCGGAGACCCAGTACTTC.